A selection of T cell receptor beta chains follows, all from one sample in a study of T cell changes during pregnancy in multiple sclerosis. Sequenced by immunoSEQ multiplex PCR; TCRdb stores in-frame clones only, minus some. The sample contains around 56,000 clones, approximately 91% of which appear only once. Sequencing was performed on peripheral blood, taken after pregnancy. The receptors derive from a female donor with multiple sclerosis, enrolled in a pregnancy study. The CDR3 runs from the conserved cysteine through the conserved F or W. Each record gives: J gene, V gene, clone size, D gene, CDR3 DNA, CDR3 protein. D genes are given only for firm matches. Only some rows state a clone size, as once, few, many or a class for expanded clones.

J: TRBJ1-1
V: TRBV5-5
size: once
D: -
DNA: TGTGCCAGCAGCTTTCCCAGGGGGAACACTGAAGCTTTCTTT
CDR3: CASSFPRGNTEAFF

J: TRBJ1-6
V: TRBV5-1
size: -
D: -
DNA: TGCGCCAGCAGCCTCTTCCCACACCTAGGAGAGCGGAATTCACCCCTCCACTTT
CDR3: CASSLFPHLGERNSPLHF

J: TRBJ2-7
V: TRBV5-1
size: -
D: -
DNA: TGCGCCAGCAGCTTGGCCGGAACAGCTTACGAGCAGTACTTC
CDR3: CASSLAGTAYEQYF

J: TRBJ2-7
V: TRBV7-9
size: -
D: TRBD2
DNA: TGTGCCAGCAGCTTAGGAGGCGGGGGAGAGCAGTACTTC
CDR3: CASSLGGGGEQYF

J: TRBJ1-4
V: TRBV30
size: -
D: TRBD1
DNA: TGTGCCTGGAGTTTGGCAGGGGGCAGCTCTAATGAAAAACTGTTTTTT
CDR3: CAWSLAGGSSNEKLFF

J: TRBJ1-2
V: TRBV6-5
size: -
D: -
DNA: TGTGCCAGCACCCGAGCGGGTCGAGAGGACTATGGCTACACCTTC
CDR3: CASTRAGREDYGYTF

J: TRBJ1-6
V: TRBV18
size: once
D: TRBD1
DNA: TGTGCCAGCTCAATGACAGGGAGCTCCTATAATTCACCCCTCCACTTT
CDR3: CASSMTGSSYNSPLHF

J: TRBJ1-2
V: TRBV5-1
size: once
D: -
DNA: TGCGCCAGCAGCCTTGGACAAGTAAACTATGGCTACACCTTC
CDR3: CASSLGQVNYGYTF

J: TRBJ2-5
V: TRBV5-4
size: -
D: TRBD1
DNA: TGTGCCAGCAGCCTCCGGACAGGGCAAGAGACCCAGTACTTC
CDR3: CASSLRTGQETQYF

J: TRBJ1-2
V: TRBV5-4
size: -
D: -
DNA: TGTGCCAGCAGCTTGGTTCCAAACAGAGCTAACTATGGCTACACCTTC
CDR3: CASSLVPNRANYGYTF

J: TRBJ1-2
V: TRBV5-8
size: -
D: -
DNA: TGTGCCAGCAGCTGGCTCGGCAGGGCCTCAGGGGGCTACACCTTC
CDR3: CASSWLGRASGGYTF

J: TRBJ1-1
V: TRBV11-2
size: -
D: -
DNA: TGTGCCAGCAGCTCACAGTTTGGCTTCTATAGGAACACTGAAGCTTTCTTT
CDR3: CASSSQFGFYRNTEAFF

J: TRBJ1-2
V: TRBV4-1
size: -
D: TRBD1
DNA: TGCGCCAGCAGCCAAGGTGGGGGGACAGGGGATGGCTACACCTTC
CDR3: CASSQGGGTGDGYTF

J: TRBJ1-2
V: TRBV6-1
size: -
D: -
DNA: TGTGCCAGCAGTGAGAATGAAGGGGGAGGCTACACCTTC
CDR3: CASSENEGGGYTF

J: TRBJ1-6
V: TRBV7-2
size: -
D: TRBD1
DNA: TGTGCCAGCGCCCTGGAGAGGGGGCGTAATTCACCCCTCCACTTT
CDR3: CASALERGRNSPLHF

J: TRBJ1-3
V: TRBV10-3
size: once
D: -
DNA: TGTGCCATCAGTGACGGGGGGACATTGGAAGACACCATATATTTT
CDR3: CAISDGGTLEDTIYF

J: TRBJ1-6
V: TRBV6-1
size: -
D: TRBD1
DNA: TGTGCCAGCAGTGCAACAGGGGGGAATAGTTCACCCCTCCACTTT
CDR3: CASSATGGNSSPLHF

J: TRBJ2-5
V: TRBV20-1
size: -
D: -
DNA: TGCAGTGCAGAGAGAAAGACCCAGTACTTC
CDR3: CSAERKTQYF

J: TRBJ1-1
V: TRBV5-1
size: -
D: -
DNA: TGCGCCAGCAGCTTAGAGTCTTCCCCAGGTGACAAAGCTTTCTTT
CDR3: CASSLESSPGDKAFF

J: TRBJ2-3
V: TRBV27
size: -
D: -
DNA: TGTGCCAGCAGTTCAACCCCCGCGGGGGCAGGAGATACGCAGTATTTT
CDR3: CASSSTPAGAGDTQYF

J: TRBJ2-7
V: TRBV6-5
size: -
D: -
DNA: TGTGCCAGCAGTTACCCGGCGGGCGGCTACGAGCAGTACTTC
CDR3: CASSYPAGGYEQYF

J: TRBJ1-2
V: TRBV30
size: -
D: -
DNA: TGTGCCGCCGACAGGAGGAGTGGCTACACCTTC
CDR3: CAADRRSGYTF

J: TRBJ2-2
V: TRBV6-1
size: -
D: -
DNA: TGTGCCAGCAGCGAGGGTGGAGCGTCCGGGGAGCTGTTTTTT
CDR3: CASSEGGASGELFF

J: TRBJ1-1
V: TRBV19
size: -
D: TRBD1
DNA: TGTGCCAGTAGTGTTCCGGACAGGGGGGTGACTGAAGCTTTCTTT
CDR3: CASSVPDRGVTEAFF

J: TRBJ1-1
V: TRBV5-1
size: -
D: -
DNA: TGCGCCAGCAGCTTGGTTCAGGGGAGAACTGAAGCTTTCTTT
CDR3: CASSLVQGRTEAFF

J: TRBJ2-1
V: TRBV18
size: -
D: -
DNA: TGTGCCAGCTCACCGGGGGCAGACAAATACAATGAGCAGTTCTTC
CDR3: CASSPGADKYNEQFF

J: TRBJ1-4
V: TRBV18
size: -
D: TRBD1
DNA: TGTGCCAGCTCACCCCGGACAGGGTCTAATGAAAAACTGTTTTTT
CDR3: CASSPRTGSNEKLFF

J: TRBJ2-3
V: TRBV9
size: once
D: TRBD2
DNA: TGTGCCAGCAGCGTACGGGTTAGCGGGGGAGCTCCGCAGTATTTT
CDR3: CASSVRVSGGAPQYF